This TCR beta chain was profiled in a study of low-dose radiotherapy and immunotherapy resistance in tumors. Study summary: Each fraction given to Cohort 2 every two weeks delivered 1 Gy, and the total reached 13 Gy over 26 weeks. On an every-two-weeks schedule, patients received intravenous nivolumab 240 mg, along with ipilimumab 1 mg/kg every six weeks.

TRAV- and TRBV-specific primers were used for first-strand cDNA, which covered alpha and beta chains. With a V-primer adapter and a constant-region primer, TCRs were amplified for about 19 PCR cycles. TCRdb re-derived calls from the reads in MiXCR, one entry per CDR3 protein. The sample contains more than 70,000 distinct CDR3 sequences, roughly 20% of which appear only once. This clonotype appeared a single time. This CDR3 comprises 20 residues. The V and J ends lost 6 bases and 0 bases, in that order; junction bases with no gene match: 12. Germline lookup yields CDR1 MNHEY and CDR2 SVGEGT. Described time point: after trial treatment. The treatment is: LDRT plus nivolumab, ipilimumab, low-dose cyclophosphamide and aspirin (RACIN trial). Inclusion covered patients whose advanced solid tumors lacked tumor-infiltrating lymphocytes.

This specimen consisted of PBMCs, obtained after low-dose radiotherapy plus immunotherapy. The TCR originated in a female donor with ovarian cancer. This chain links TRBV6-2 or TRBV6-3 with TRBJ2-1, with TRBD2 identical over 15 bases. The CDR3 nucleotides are TGTGCCAGCAGCGACACTCCCGGGACTAGCGGGAGGAGCTCCTACAATGAGCAGTTCTTC. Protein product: CASSDTPGTSGRSSYNEQFF.